This TCR beta chain came from a study of blood T cell repertoires in COVID-19. The CDR3 extends over 13 amino acids. Germline loops: CDR1 LGHDT, CDR2 YNNKEL (reference sequence). Trimming pared 4 bases from V and 9 bases from J, leaving 13 bases between. Profiled with immunoSEQ multiplex PCR; TCRdb holds only in-frame clones, not every one. Among around 200,000 clones listed, 70% to 85% were seen once. The specimen sequenced was PBMCs or T cells enriched from blood (not recorded which). This chain links TRBV3-1 (or the pseudogene TRBV3-2) with TRBJ2-1, with a weak D call TRBD1 (5 bases). The sequence was collected from a woman aged 25 to 39 who had recovered from COVID-19. The CDR3 here is CASSRTRVGEQFF. As DNA, the CDR3 is TGTGCCAGCAGCCGGACCAGGGTGGGTGAGCAGTTCTTC.